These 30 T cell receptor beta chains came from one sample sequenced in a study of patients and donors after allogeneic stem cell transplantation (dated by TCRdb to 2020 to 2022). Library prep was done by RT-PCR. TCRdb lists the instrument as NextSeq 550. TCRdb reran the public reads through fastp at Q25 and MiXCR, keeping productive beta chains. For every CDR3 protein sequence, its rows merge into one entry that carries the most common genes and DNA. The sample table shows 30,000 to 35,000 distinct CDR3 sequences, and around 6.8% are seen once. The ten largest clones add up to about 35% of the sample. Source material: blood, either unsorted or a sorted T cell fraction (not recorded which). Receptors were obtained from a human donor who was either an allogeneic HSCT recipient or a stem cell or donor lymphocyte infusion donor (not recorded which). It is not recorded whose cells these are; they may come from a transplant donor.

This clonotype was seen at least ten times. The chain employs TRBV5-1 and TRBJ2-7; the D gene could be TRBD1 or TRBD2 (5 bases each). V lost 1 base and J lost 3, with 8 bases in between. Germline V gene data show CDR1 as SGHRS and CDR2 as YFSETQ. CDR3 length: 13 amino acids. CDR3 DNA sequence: TGCGCCAGCAGCTTGATGGGGGACTACGAGCAGTACTTC. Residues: CASSLMGDYEQYF.

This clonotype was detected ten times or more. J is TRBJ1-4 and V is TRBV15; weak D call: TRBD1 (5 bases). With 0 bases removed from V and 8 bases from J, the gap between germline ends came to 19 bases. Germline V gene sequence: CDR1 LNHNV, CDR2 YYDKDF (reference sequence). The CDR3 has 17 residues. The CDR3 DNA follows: TGTGCCACCAGCAGAGATGGGGGGGAGTGGATATGGGAAAAACTGTTTTTT. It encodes CATSRDGGEWIWEKLFF.

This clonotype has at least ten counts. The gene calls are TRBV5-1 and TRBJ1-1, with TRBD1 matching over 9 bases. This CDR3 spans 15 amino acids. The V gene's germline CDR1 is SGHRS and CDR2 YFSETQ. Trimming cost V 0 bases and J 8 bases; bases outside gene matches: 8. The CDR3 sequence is CASSLGAGTGTEAFF. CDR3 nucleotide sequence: TGCGCCAGCAGCTTGGGAGCCGGGACAGGGACCGAAGCTTTCTTT. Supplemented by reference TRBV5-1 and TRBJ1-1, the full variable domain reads KAGVTQTPRYLIKTRGQQVTLSCSPISGHRSVSWYQQTPGQGLQFLFEYFSETQRNKGNFPGRFSGRQFSNSRSEMNVSTLELGDSALYLCASSLGAGTGTEAFFGQGTRLTVV.

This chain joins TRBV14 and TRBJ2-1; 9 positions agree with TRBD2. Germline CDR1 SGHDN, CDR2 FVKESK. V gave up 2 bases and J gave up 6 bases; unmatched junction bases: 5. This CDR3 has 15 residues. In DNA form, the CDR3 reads TGTGCCAGCAGCCAATCACCGCGGGAGGGCAATGAGCAGTTCTTC. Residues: CASSQSPREGNEQFF. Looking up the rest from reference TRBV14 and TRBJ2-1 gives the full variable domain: EAGVTQFPSHSVIEKGQTVTLRCDPISGHDNLYWYRRVMGKEIKFLLHFVKESKQDESGMPNNRFLAERTGGTYSTLKVQPAELEDSGVYFCASSQSPREGNEQFFGPGTRLTVL.

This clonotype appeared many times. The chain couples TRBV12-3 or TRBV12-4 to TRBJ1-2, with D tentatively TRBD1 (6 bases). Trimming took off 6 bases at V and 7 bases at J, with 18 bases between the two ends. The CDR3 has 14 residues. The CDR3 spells CASSPLAGASGYTF. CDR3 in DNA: TGTGCCAGCAGCCCATTAGCGGGGGCGAGTGGCTACACCTTC.

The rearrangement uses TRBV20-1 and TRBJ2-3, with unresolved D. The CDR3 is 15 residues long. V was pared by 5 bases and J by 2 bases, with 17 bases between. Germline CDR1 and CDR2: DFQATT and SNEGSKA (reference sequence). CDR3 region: CSAVPIIRATDTQYF. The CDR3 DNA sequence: TGCAGTGCTGTCCCGATCATCCGGGCCACAGATACGCAGTATTTT.

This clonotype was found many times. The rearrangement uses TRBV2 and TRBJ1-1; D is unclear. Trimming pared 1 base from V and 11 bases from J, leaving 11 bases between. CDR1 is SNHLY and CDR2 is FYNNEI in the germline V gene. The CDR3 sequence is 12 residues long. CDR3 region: CASSEDYLKAFF. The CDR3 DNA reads TGTGCCAGCAGTGAAGATTATTTGAAGGCTTTCTTT.

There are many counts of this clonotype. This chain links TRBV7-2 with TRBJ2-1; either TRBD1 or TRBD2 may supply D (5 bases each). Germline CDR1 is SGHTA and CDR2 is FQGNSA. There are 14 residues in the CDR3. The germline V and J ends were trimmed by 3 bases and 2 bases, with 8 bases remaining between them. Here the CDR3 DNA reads TGTGCCAGCAGCTTGCGAGGGGCCTACAATGAGCAGTTCTTC. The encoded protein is CASSLRGAYNEQFF.

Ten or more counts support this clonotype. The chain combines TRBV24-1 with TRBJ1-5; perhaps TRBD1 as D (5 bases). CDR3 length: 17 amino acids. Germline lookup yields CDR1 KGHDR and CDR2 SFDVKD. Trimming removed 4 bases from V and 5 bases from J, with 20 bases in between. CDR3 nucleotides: TGTGCCACCAGTGAAATCGGGGGTTCCCTCTTGGATCAGCCCCAGCATTTT. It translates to CATSEIGGSLLDQPQHF.

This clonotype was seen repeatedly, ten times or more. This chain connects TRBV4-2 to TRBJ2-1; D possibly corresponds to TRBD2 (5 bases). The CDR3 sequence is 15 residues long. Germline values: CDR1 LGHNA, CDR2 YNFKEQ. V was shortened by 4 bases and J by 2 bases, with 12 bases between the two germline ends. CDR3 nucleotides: TGTGCCAGCAGCCCCCCGGCGGGCGCCTACAATGAGCAGTTCTTC. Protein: CASSPPAGAYNEQFF.

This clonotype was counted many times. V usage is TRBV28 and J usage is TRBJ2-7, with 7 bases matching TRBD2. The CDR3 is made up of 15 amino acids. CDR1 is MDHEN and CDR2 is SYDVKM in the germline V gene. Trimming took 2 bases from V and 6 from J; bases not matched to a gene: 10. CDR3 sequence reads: CASSLGAGRTSEQYF. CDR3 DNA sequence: TGTGCCAGCAGTTTAGGAGCGGGGAGGACTAGCGAGCAGTACTTC.

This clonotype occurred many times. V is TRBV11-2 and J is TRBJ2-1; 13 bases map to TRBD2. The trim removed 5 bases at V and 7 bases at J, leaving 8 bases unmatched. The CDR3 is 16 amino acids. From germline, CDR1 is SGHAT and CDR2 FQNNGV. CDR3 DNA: TGTGCCAGCAGCCCAAGACTAGCGGGAGGATGGAATGAGCAGTTCTTC. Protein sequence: CASSPRLAGGWNEQFF.

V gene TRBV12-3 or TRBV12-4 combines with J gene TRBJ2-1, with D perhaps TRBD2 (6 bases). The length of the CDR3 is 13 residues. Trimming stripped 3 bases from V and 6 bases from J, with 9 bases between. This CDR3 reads CASSFSGGNEQFF. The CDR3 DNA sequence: TGTGCCAGCAGTTTCTCCGGGGGCAATGAGCAGTTCTTC.

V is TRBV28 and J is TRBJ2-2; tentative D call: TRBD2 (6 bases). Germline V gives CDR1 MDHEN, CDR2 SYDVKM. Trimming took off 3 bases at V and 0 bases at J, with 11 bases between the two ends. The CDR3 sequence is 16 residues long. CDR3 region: CASSFYGLPNTGELFF. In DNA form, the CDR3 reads TGTGCCAGCAGTTTTTACGGACTACCGAACACCGGGGAGCTGTTTTTT.

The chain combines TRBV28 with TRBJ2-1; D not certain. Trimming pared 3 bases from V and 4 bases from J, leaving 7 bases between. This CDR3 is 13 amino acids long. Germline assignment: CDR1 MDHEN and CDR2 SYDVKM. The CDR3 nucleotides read TGTGCCAGCAGTTTTAACGGATACAATGAGCAGTTCTTC. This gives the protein CASSFNGYNEQFF.

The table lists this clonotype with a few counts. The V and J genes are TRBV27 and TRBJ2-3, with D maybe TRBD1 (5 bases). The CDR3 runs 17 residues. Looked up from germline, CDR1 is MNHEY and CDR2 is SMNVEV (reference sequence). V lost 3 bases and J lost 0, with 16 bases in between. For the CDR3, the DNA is TGTGCCAGCAGTTTGGGGCCCCGGGCGGTAAGCACAGATACGCAGTATTTT. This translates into CASSLGPRAVSTDTQYF.

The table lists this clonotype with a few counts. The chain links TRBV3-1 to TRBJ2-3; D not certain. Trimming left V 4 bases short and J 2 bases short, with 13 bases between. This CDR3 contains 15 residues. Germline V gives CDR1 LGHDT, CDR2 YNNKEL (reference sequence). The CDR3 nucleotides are TGTGCCAGCAGCCCCACTCTTAACCCCACAGATACGCAGTATTTT. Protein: CASSPTLNPTDTQYF.

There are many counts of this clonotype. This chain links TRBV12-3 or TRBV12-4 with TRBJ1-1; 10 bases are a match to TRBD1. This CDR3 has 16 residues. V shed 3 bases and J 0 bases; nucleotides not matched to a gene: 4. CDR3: CASSFRTGGMNTEAFF. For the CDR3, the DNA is TGTGCCAGCAGTTTTAGGACAGGGGGAATGAACACTGAAGCTTTCTTT.

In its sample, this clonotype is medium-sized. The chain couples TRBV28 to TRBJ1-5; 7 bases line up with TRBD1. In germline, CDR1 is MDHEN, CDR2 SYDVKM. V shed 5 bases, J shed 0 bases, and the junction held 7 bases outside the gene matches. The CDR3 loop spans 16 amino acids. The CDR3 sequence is CASSREGQYSNQPQHF. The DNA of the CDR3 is TGTGCCAGCAGTCGGGAGGGACAGTATAGCAATCAGCCCCAGCATTTT.

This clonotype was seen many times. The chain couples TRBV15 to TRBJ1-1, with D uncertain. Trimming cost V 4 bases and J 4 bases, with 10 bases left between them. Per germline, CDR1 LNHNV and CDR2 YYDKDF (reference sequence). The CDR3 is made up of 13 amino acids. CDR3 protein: CATSILPSTEAFF. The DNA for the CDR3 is TGTGCCACCAGCATACTACCTTCCACTGAAGCTTTCTTT.

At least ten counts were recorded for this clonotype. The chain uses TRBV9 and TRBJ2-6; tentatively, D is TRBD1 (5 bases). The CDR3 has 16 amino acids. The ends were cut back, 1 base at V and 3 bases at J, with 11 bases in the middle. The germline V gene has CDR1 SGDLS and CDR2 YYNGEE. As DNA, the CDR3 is TGTGCCAGCAGCGTAAGGGGCACCGTTGGGGCCAACGTCCTGACTTTC. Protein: CASSVRGTVGANVLTF.

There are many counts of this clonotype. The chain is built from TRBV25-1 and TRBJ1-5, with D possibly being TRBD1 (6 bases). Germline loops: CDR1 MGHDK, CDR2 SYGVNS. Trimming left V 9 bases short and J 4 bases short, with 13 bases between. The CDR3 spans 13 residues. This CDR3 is CASQDSPNQPQHF. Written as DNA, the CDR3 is TGTGCCAGTCAGGACAGTCCGAATCAGCCCCAGCATTTT.

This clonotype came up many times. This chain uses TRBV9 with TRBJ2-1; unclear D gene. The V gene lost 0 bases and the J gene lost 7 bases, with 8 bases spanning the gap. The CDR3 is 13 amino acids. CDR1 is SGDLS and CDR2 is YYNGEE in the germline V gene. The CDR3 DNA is TGTGCCAGCAGCGTAGACATTCCTAATGAGCAGTTCTTC. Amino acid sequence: CASSVDIPNEQFF.

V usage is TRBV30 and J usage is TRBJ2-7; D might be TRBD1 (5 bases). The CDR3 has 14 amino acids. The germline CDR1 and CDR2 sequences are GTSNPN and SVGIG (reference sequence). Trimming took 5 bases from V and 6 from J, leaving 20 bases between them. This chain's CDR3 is CAWERSRAISEQYF. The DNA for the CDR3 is TGTGCCTGGGAACGGTCCAGGGCGATTAGCGAGCAGTACTTC. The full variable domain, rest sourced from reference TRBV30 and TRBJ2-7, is SQTIHQWPATLVQPVGSPLSLECTVEGTSNPNLYWYRQAAGRGLQLLFYSVGIGQISSEVPQNLSASRPQDRQFILSSKKLLLSDSGFYLCAWERSRAISEQYFGPGTRLTVT.

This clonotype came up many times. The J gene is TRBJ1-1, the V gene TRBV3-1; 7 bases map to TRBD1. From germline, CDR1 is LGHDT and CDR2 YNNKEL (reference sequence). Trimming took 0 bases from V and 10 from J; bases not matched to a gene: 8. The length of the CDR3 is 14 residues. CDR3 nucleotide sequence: TGTGCCAGCAGCCAAGATCAAGGGGGCAGCCCAGCTTTCTTT. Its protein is CASSQDQGGSPAFF.

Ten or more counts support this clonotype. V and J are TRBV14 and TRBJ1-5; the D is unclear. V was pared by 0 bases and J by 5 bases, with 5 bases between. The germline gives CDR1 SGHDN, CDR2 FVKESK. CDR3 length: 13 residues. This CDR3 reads CASSQDGDQPQHF. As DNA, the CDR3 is TGTGCCAGCAGCCAAGACGGGGATCAGCCCCAGCATTTT.

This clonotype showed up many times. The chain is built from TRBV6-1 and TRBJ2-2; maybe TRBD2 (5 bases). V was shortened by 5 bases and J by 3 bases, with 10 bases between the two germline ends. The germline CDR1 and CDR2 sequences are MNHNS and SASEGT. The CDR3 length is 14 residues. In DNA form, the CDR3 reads TGTGCCAGCAGTCCCGGGATAGACACCGGGGAGCTGTTTTTT. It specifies CASSPGIDTGELFF.

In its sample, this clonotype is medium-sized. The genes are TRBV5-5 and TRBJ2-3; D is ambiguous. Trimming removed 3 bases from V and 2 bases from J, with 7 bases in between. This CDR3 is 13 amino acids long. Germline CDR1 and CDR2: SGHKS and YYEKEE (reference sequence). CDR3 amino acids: CASSSLTTDTQYF. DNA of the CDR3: TGTGCCAGCAGCTCCCTGACCACAGATACGCAGTATTTT.

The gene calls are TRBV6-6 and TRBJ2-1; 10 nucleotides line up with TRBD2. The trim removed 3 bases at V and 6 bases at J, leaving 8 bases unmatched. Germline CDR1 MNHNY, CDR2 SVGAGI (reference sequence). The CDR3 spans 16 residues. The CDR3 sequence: CASSYELWTSGNEQFF. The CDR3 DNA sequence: TGTGCCAGCAGTTATGAGCTATGGACTAGCGGCAATGAGCAGTTCTTC.

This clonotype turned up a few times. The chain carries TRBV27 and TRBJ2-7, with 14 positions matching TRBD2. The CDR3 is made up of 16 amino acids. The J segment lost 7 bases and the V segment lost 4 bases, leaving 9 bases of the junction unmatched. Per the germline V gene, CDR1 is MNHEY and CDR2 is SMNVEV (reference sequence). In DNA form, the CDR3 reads TGTGCCAGCAGTTCCCTGACTAGCGGGAGGGCGGGGGAGCAGTACTTC. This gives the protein CASSSLTSGRAGEQYF.